These 4 T cell receptor beta chains share one sample of origin, sequenced in a study of technical replicates of blood from a handful of donors. Clones were read by immunoSEQ multiplex PCR, and TCRdb kept only the in-frame ones, dropping some. The table records just over 95,000 clones, around 95% of them present only once. What was sequenced was T cells isolated from PBMCs. The receptor set was obtained from a human donor in good health.

The gene calls are TRBV29-1 and TRBJ2-4; 14 nucleotides align to TRBD2. This CDR3 spans 19 amino acids. Germline V lookup: CDR1 SQVTM, CDR2 ANQGSEA. The ends lost 7 bases at V and 3 bases at J; junction bases unmatched: 17. DNA for the CDR3: TGCAGCGCGACCGAAAGCGGACTAGCGGGAGGATGGGACAAAAACATTCAGTACTTC. Translation gives CSATESGLAGGWDKNIQYF.

The V and J genes are TRBV5-8 and TRBJ2-1, with TRBD2 identical over 8 bases. The germline V gene has CDR1 SGHTS and CDR2 YDEGEE. This CDR3 has 16 amino acids. V was pared by 4 bases and J by 4 bases, with 10 bases of the junction left unmatched. This CDR3 reads CASSIRSGGQYNEQFF. The CDR3 DNA reads TGTGCCAGCAGCATACGAAGCGGGGGCCAATACAATGAGCAGTTCTTC.

This chain connects TRBV19 to TRBJ1-4, with TRBD1 matching 10 bases. The V and J ends lost 2 bases and 6 bases, in that order; junction bases with no gene match: 3. The CDR3 length is 15 residues. Germline V gene sequence: CDR1 LNHDA, CDR2 SQIVND (reference sequence). CDR3 in DNA: TGTGCCAGTAGTATATTTGGGACAGGGGATGAAAAACTGTTTTTT. As protein: CASSIFGTGDEKLFF.

The J gene is TRBJ1-1, the V gene TRBV5-1; the D is unclear. The V end lost 0 bases, the J end lost 2 bases, and 8 bases lay between the germline ends. CDR3 length equals 14 residues. Germline V gene lookup returns CDR1 SGHRS and CDR2 YFSETQ. CDR3 coding DNA: TGCGCCAGCAGCTTGGAAGTGAGAAACACTGAAGCTTTCTTT. Translated, it gives CASSLEVRNTEAFF. The full variable domain, in which reference TRBV5-1 and TRBJ1-1 provide the parts outside the CDR3, is KAGVTQTPRYLIKTRGQQVTLSCSPISGHRSVSWYQQTPGQGLQFLFEYFSETQRNKGNFPGRFSGRQFSNSRSEMNVSTLELGDSALYLCASSLEVRNTEAFFGQGTRLTVV.